The sequence of this T cell receptor (beta chain) was determined in a study of blood T cells in healthy people across ages. The study, taken as a whole, reports: Across samples, TCR beta diversity tracked strongly with naive T cell percentage.

Per sample, extraction of total RNA gave at least 5 micrograms in every case. This clonotype was recorded a few times. As yet, its antigen is unknown. For the second PCR, which ran for about 7 to 11 cycles, a sample-barcoded 5' primer and a J-beta primer mix were used. Each CDR3 protein is one row after TCRdb ran MiXCR on the 5' RACE reads. The sample lists some 1,500,000 distinct CDR3 sequences; about 45% were seen once. The CDR3 has 14 residues. CDR1 KGHSH and CDR2 LQKENI come from the germline V gene. The V end lost 0 bases, the J end lost 6 bases, and 12 bases lay between the germline ends. This clonotype originated in a woman aged 18-29 years in good health. The sample taken for sequencing was blood. The chain recombines TRBV18 with TRBJ2-7; a weak D match, TRBD1 (5 bases). The CDR3 DNA follows: TGTGCCAGCTCACCACCGTCAATGGGGCTCGAGCAGTACTTC. Protein sequence: CASSPPSMGLEQYF.